This T cell receptor beta chain was captured in a study of post-analysis software for immune sequencing data. Study-wide context: Multiple sclerosis in the patients followed relapsing-remitting, secondary progressive and progressive-relapsing courses.

Germline V gene lookup returns CDR1 MNHEY and CDR2 SVGAGI. Trimming cost V 0 bases and J 0 bases, with 6 bases left between them. This CDR3 comprises 15 residues. Researchers reported that TCR beta cDNA libraries carried unique molecular identifiers. TCRdb analysed the PCR reads with MiXCR anew, one entry per CDR3 protein. The sample contains about 760,000 distinct CDR3 sequences, roughly 29% of which appear only once. There are many counts of this clonotype. No antigen is known for it. Study outcomes and limitations: Included in a set of roughly five TRBV segments more frequent in patients than controls were TRBV5-6, TRBV5-1 and TRBV20-1. Significantly decreased normalized Chao1 diversity was recorded for multiple sclerosis patients relative to controls. Samples sharing a preparation batch grouped tightly together when assessed by F measure.

This chain connects TRBV6-5 to TRBJ2-4; no firm D call. Sample: blood. This TCR was recovered from a girl aged 10-17 years with multiple sclerosis. The CDR3, as DNA: TGTGCCAGCAGTTACTCGATGACAGCCAAAAACATTCAGTACTTC. Protein sequence: CASSYSMTAKNIQYF.